The clone carrying this TCR beta chain occurred many times. Its antigen is unknown. This specimen belongs to a study of CD8+CD57+ T cells in acquired aplastic anemia. As for the study in general: Yields of DNA that came from sorted CD4+ and CD8+ cells averaged roughly 3.3 ug.

Trimming removed 5 bases at V and 0 bases at J, with 11 bases between. The CDR3 has 14 residues. Germline CDR1 reads MNHEY; CDR2 reads SVGAGI. General study results and limits: Patient and control CD8+ Simpson's diversity was not significantly different. A set of about 28 CD8+ CDR3 sequences was shared between patients and controls, and these sequences appeared highly expressed in patients.

CDR3 and TCR beta VDJ profiling relied on a genomic DNA template. TCRdb independently ran MiXCR on the reads; one entry per CDR3 protein. The table shows about 270,000 distinct CDR3 sequences, with around 60% occurring only once. Input material: sorted CD4+, CD8+, or CD8+CD57+ T cells (not recorded which) from PBMCs. The rearrangement links TRBV6-5 to TRBJ2-7, with D unclear. The sequence was obtained from a human donor with severe aplastic anemia or a healthy control (not recorded which). CDR3 loop: CASSDPPSSYEQYF. The CDR3 DNA reads as TGTGCCAGCAGTGATCCTCCTAGCTCCTACGAGCAGTACTTC.